Listed below are T cell receptor beta chains from one sample, sequenced in a study of cytomegalovirus exposure and HLA in healthy donors. TCRdb's copy holds only in-frame clones and misses some; the assay was immunoSEQ multiplex PCR. This table has roughly 98,000 clones, roughly 87% appearing once. The material sequenced was PBMCs. Every receptor here comes from a man aged 18-30 years in good health and CMV-seropositive. CDR3s include the opening cysteine and the closing phenylalanine or tryptophan. Each record gives: clone size, J gene, D gene, V gene, CDR3 protein, CDR3 DNA. A D gene is named only where the DNA matches it firmly. The listing skips clone size in some rows; elsewhere it reads once, few, many or a size class.

size: -
J: TRBJ2-3
D: -
V: TRBV6-1
CDR3: CASSGGIATDTQYF
DNA: TGTGCCAGCAGTGGAGGGATAGCCACAGATACGCAGTATTTT

size: -
J: TRBJ2-7
D: -
V: TRBV14
CDR3: CASSQETGEAVREQYF
DNA: TGTGCCAGCAGCCAAGAGACGGGGGAGGCCGTGAGAGAGCAGTACTTC

size: -
J: TRBJ2-1
D: TRBD2
V: TRBV11-3
CDR3: CASRDSGRVDEQFF
DNA: TGTGCCAGCAGAGATAGCGGGAGGGTCGATGAGCAGTTCTTC

size: -
J: TRBJ2-5
D: TRBD2
V: TRBV27
CDR3: CASSLQAGGQETQYF
DNA: TGTGCCAGCAGTTTACAAGCGGGGGGGCAAGAGACCCAGTACTTC

size: -
J: TRBJ2-1
D: TRBD2
V: TRBV29-1
CDR3: CSVAGLAGGHDEQFF
DNA: TGCAGCGTTGCGGGACTAGCGGGAGGGCACGATGAGCAGTTCTTC

size: -
J: TRBJ2-7
D: TRBD1
V: TRBV28
CDR3: CASTRDRGQYEQYF
DNA: TGTGCCAGCACCCGGGACAGGGGGCAATACGAGCAGTACTTC

size: -
J: TRBJ1-4
D: TRBD1
V: TRBV5-6
CDR3: CASSLPYRGQTANEKLFF
DNA: TGTGCCAGCAGCTTGCCTTATAGGGGACAGACGGCTAATGAAAAACTGTTTTTT

size: -
J: TRBJ2-1
D: TRBD2
V: TRBV28
CDR3: CASSLAGGYNEQFF
DNA: TGTGCCAGCAGTTTAGCGGGAGGATACAATGAGCAGTTCTTC

size: -
J: TRBJ2-7
D: TRBD2
V: TRBV4-1
CDR3: CASSHGLARSYEQYF
DNA: TGCGCCAGCAGCCACGGACTAGCCCGGTCCTACGAGCAGTACTTC

size: -
J: TRBJ2-5
D: -
V: TRBV2
CDR3: CASSARTIFATQYF
DNA: TGTGCCAGCAGTGCCCGGACTATTTTCGCGACCCAGTACTTC

size: -
J: TRBJ2-5
D: -
V: TRBV21-1
CDR3: CASGGRVLYQETQYF
DNA: TGTGCCAGCGGGGGGAGGGTTTTGTACCAAGAGACCCAGTACTTC

size: -
J: TRBJ1-3
D: -
V: TRBV18
CDR3: CASSPNHLRTGSSGNTIYF
DNA: TGTGCCAGCTCGCCCAACCATCTCCGAACAGGGAGCTCTGGAAACACCATATATTTT

size: -
J: TRBJ1-4
D: -
V: TRBV6-4
CDR3: CASSDSAGNNEKLFF
DNA: TGTGCCAGCAGTGACTCGGCAGGCAATAATGAAAAACTGTTTTTT

size: -
J: TRBJ2-7
D: TRBD1
V: TRBV5-5
CDR3: CASRTGQGYYEQYF
DNA: TGTGCCAGCAGGACGGGACAGGGATACTACGAGCAGTACTTC

size: once
J: TRBJ1-1
D: TRBD1
V: TRBV7-2
CDR3: CASSTLTGWTEAFF
DNA: TGTGCCAGCAGCACCCTGACAGGGTGGACTGAAGCTTTCTTT

size: -
J: TRBJ2-1
D: TRBD2
V: TRBV5-8
CDR3: CASSAGLAGGNEQFF
DNA: TGTGCCAGCAGCGCGGGACTAGCGGGAGGAAATGAGCAGTTCTTC

size: -
J: TRBJ2-1
D: TRBD1
V: TRBV11-3
CDR3: CASSIQGAFNEQFF
DNA: TGTGCCAGCAGCATTCAGGGGGCGTTTAATGAGCAGTTCTTC

size: -
J: TRBJ1-4
D: TRBD1
V: TRBV7-9
CDR3: CASSWGQGGEKLFF
DNA: TGTGCCAGCAGCTGGGGACAGGGCGGGGAAAAACTGTTTTTT

size: -
J: TRBJ2-5
D: -
V: TRBV21-1
CDR3: CASSKPKAGGPGTQYF
DNA: TGTGCCAGCAGCAAACCCAAAGCGGGAGGGCCGGGGACCCAGTACTTC

size: -
J: TRBJ2-3
D: -
V: TRBV29-1
CDR3: CSVKLGVSDTQYF
DNA: TGCAGCGTGAAGTTAGGGGTTTCAGATACGCAGTATTTT

size: -
J: TRBJ2-1
D: TRBD2
V: TRBV2
CDR3: CASSGRTSPLYEQFF
DNA: TGTGCCAGCAGTGGCCGGACTAGCCCACTCTATGAGCAGTTCTTC

size: -
J: TRBJ2-7
D: -
V: TRBV4-2
CDR3: CASSETGGVGYEQYF
DNA: TGTGCCAGCAGCGAAACAGGGGGGGTAGGTTACGAGCAGTACTTC

size: -
J: TRBJ2-1
D: TRBD2
V: TRBV14
CDR3: CASSQGSRAGDYNEQFF
DNA: TGTGCCAGCAGCCAAGGGAGTCGAGCGGGGGATTACAATGAGCAGTTCTTC

size: -
J: TRBJ1-5
D: TRBD1
V: TRBV18
CDR3: CASSRTGDGQPQHF
DNA: TGTGCCAGCTCGCGTACAGGGGATGGTCAGCCCCAGCATTTT

size: once
J: TRBJ2-5
D: TRBD2
V: TRBV7-9
CDR3: CASSLGRDYLGRETQYF
DNA: TGTGCCAGCAGCTTGGGCCGGGACTACCTGGGGCGAGAGACCCAGTACTTC

size: -
J: TRBJ2-5
D: TRBD1
V: TRBV9
CDR3: CASSVAVTGAGGTQYF
DNA: TGTGCCAGCAGCGTAGCAGTAACAGGGGCCGGAGGGACCCAGTACTTC

size: -
J: TRBJ2-2
D: -
V: TRBV7-8
CDR3: CASSLVARDPTGELFF
DNA: TGTGCCAGCAGCTTAGTGGCGCGGGACCCGACCGGGGAGCTGTTTTTT

size: -
J: TRBJ2-5
D: -
V: TRBV6-1
CDR3: CASSSGRQETQYF
DNA: TGTGCCAGCAGTTCCGGGAGACAAGAGACCCAGTACTTC

size: once
J: TRBJ2-1
D: TRBD2
V: TRBV9
CDR3: CASSPQFGAGVENEQFF
DNA: TGTGCCAGCAGCCCTCAATTTGGAGCGGGGGTAGAGAATGAGCAGTTCTTC

size: -
J: TRBJ1-1
D: TRBD1
V: TRBV29-1
CDR3: CSVKLRQGNTEAFF
DNA: TGCAGCGTAAAACTTAGACAGGGGAACACTGAAGCTTTCTTT

size: -
J: TRBJ2-7
D: TRBD1
V: TRBV6-5
CDR3: CASSAPGQGSDEQYF
DNA: TGTGCCAGCAGTGCCCCGGGACAGGGTTCGGACGAGCAGTACTTC

size: -
J: TRBJ2-2
D: TRBD1
V: TRBV28
CDR3: CASSLYRGAFNTGELFF
DNA: TGTGCCAGCAGTTTATACAGGGGGGCATTTAACACCGGGGAGCTGTTTTTT

size: once
J: TRBJ2-2
D: TRBD1
V: TRBV5-6
CDR3: CASSSGTGLIGELFF
DNA: TGTGCCAGCAGCTCCGGGACAGGTTTAATCGGGGAGCTGTTTTTT

size: few
J: TRBJ2-3
D: TRBD1
V: TRBV9
CDR3: CASSAGQGPDTQYF
DNA: TGTGCCAGCAGCGCGGGACAGGGCCCAGATACGCAGTATTTT

size: -
J: TRBJ2-1
D: -
V: TRBV7-9
CDR3: CASSLGVNRVGNEQFF
DNA: TGTGCCAGCAGCTTAGGAGTTAACAGGGTAGGCAATGAGCAGTTCTTC

size: -
J: TRBJ1-2
D: TRBD1
V: TRBV4-2
CDR3: CASSPPTDRAKGYTF
DNA: TGTGCCAGCAGCCCTCCAACCGACAGGGCAAAGGGCTACACCTTC

size: -
J: TRBJ2-2
D: -
V: TRBV7-8
CDR3: CASSLAGLYTGELFF
DNA: TGTGCCAGCAGCTTAGCCGGACTATACACCGGGGAGCTGTTTTTT

size: -
J: TRBJ1-1
D: -
V: TRBV15
CDR3: CATSNNHGMNTEAFF
DNA: TGTGCCACCAGCAACAACCACGGGATGAACACTGAAGCTTTCTTT

size: -
J: TRBJ2-5
D: TRBD1
V: TRBV19
CDR3: CASSITGTGKETQYF
DNA: TGTGCCAGTAGTATTACGGGGACAGGGAAAGAGACCCAGTACTTC

size: -
J: TRBJ2-7
D: -
V: TRBV12-5
CDR3: CASGPRASSYEQYF
DNA: TGTGCTAGTGGTCCCAGGGCCTCGTCCTACGAGCAGTACTTC

size: -
J: TRBJ2-1
D: TRBD2
V: TRBV7-3
CDR3: CASSPASGGPYIGNEQFF
DNA: TGTGCCAGCAGCCCCGCTAGCGGGGGGCCCTACATTGGCAATGAGCAGTTCTTC